A single T cell receptor beta chain is shown here with its context. Its cognate antigen is unknown. The data are from a study of cytomegalovirus exposure and HLA in healthy donors. The CDR3 is 14 amino acids. Losses at the gene ends were 5 bases for V and 1 base for J; bases not matched to a gene: 3. Germline loops: CDR1 SGHRS, CDR2 YFSETQ. Whole-study findings and limits: Analyzed later, association rates of TCRs varied across HLA loci, with DRB1 most and HLA-C fewest.

The PCR ran on 60 Vbeta and 13 Jbeta primers. TCRdb's table, derived via immunoSEQ multiplex PCR, lists solely in-frame clones and lacks some. The table records some 170,000 clones, almost 80% of them present only once. V and J are TRBV5-1 and TRBJ2-1; 7 bases match TRBD1. The sample was PBMCs. This receptor was taken from a man between 18 and 29 years old in good health and CMV-seropositive. CDR3 DNA: TGCGCCAGCAGATCGGGACAGTCCTACAATGAGCAGTTCTTC. Translated: CASRSGQSYNEQFF.